This TCR beta chain was sequenced for a study of blood T cells in healthy people across ages. General study points: Age showed a roughly linear inverse relationship with TCR beta diversity per million T cells.

V dropped 5 bases and J dropped 13; count of bases not matched to a gene: 10. The length of the CDR3 is 13 residues. From germline, CDR1 is SGHTA and CDR2 FQGTGA. With regard to this clonotype: Antigen unknown.

Through a sample-barcoded 5' primer and a J-beta primer mix, a second PCR was run for roughly 7 to 12 cycles. Samples each returned at least 3 million CDR3-containing paired-end reads. MiXCR was run by TCRdb on the 5' RACE reads, yielding one entry per CDR3 protein. The top ten clones hold roughly 10% of a sample with approximately 960,000 distinct CDR3 sequences, roughly 28% of them seen once. The same sample was also used in a study of T cells of mothers and their children.

The clonotype was recovered from a middle-aged woman in good health. The chain employs TRBV7-3 and TRBJ1-1, with 10 bases fitting TRBD1. Specimen: blood. CDR3 bases: TGTGCCAGCAGCCCGGGACAGGGGCTACTTAGTTTCTTT. Protein product: CASSPGQGLLSFF.